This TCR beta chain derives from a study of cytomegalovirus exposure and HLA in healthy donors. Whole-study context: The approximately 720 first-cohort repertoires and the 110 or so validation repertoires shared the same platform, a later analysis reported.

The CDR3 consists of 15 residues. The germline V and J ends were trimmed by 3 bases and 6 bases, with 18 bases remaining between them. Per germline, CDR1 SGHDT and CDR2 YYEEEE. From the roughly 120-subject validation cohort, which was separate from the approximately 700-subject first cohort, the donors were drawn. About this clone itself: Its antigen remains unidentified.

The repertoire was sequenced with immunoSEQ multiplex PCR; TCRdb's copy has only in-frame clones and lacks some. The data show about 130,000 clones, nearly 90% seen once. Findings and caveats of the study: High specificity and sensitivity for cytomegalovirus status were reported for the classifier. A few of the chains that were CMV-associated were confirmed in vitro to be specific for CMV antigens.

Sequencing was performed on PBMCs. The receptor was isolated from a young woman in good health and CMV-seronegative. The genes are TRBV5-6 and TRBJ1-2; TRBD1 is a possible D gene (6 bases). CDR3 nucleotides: TGTGCCAGCAGCTCGAGGTCGAGGGGGTTGGATGGCTACACCTTC. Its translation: CASSSRSRGLDGYTF.